A selection of T cell receptor beta chains follows, all from one sample in a study of blood T cell repertoires in COVID-19. Sequencing was performed with immunoSEQ multiplex PCR; in TCRdb, only in-frame clones are kept and a portion is missing. The sample has roughly 200,000 clones; roughly 88% are singletons. Material: peripheral blood. These receptors all come from a man between 60 and 75 years old with acute or convalescent COVID-19. CDR3s include the opening cysteine and the closing phenylalanine or tryptophan. Fields, in order: clone size, V gene, J gene, D gene, CDR3 DNA, CDR3 protein. A D gene is named only where the DNA matches it firmly. Where a row states a size, it is once, few, many or the class of an expanded clone; other rows omit it.

-	TRBV27	TRBJ2-6	-	TGTGCCAGCAGTCCCTTTGGCAGGGCCTACTCTGGGGCCAACGTCCTGACTTTC	CASSPFGRAYSGANVLTF
-	TRBV7-2	TRBJ2-1	-	TGTGCCAGCAGCTTAGGTCCAGGGGTCTACAATGAGCAGTTCTTC	CASSLGPGVYNEQFF
-	TRBV4-1	TRBJ2-3	-	TGCGCCAGCAGCCTTCTAGCGATAGATACGCAGTATTTT	CASSLLAIDTQYF
-	TRBV7-9	TRBJ2-5	TRBD2	TGTGCCAGCAGCTCCGGGACTAGCGGGAGCCGCCAAGAGACCCAGTACTTC	CASSSGTSGSRQETQYF
once	TRBV24-1	TRBJ2-3	TRBD2	TGTGCCACCCCGGTAGCGAGAGCGGGAGAGGTGACAGATACGCAGTATTTT	CATPVARAGEVTDTQYF
-	TRBV12-3/TRBV12-4	TRBJ1-6	-	TGTGCCAGCAGTTTACCATCTTCACCCCTCCACTTT	CASSLPSSPLHF
-	TRBV7-3	TRBJ1-2	-	TGTGCCAGCAGCCCCGAGTCGGGGGGTAACTATGGCTACACCTTC	CASSPESGGNYGYTF
-	TRBV12-3/TRBV12-4	TRBJ1-5	-	TGTGCCAGCAGTTTGTCCTATCAGCCCCAGCATTTT	CASSLSYQPQHF
once	TRBV5-8	TRBJ1-5	-	TGTGCCAGCAGCTTGGACATCCCTAGCAATCAGCCCCAGCATTTT	CASSLDIPSNQPQHF
-	TRBV7-9	TRBJ2-6	-	TGTGCCAGCAGCTTAGCAGGGGCGCGGGGGGCCAACGTCCTGACTTTC	CASSLAGARGANVLTF
-	TRBV5-8	TRBJ1-5	-	TGTGCCAGCAGCTTGGGGCAGGGTTACATCGGTAGCAATCAGCCCCAGCATTTT	CASSLGQGYIGSNQPQHF
-	TRBV7-9	TRBJ1-6	-	TGTGCCAGCAGCTTATCTCCAGGAGCGGGAGGAGGTTCACCCCTCCACTTT	CASSLSPGAGGGSPLHF
-	TRBV5-1	TRBJ2-7	-	TGCGCCAGCAGCTTGAATGGACACCTCTCTGAGCAGTACTTC	CASSLNGHLSEQYF
-	TRBV7-2	TRBJ2-6	TRBD1	TGTGCCAGCAGCCCTCCCGGGACAGTTCGCTCTGGGGCCAACGTCCTGACTTTC	CASSPPGTVRSGANVLTF
-	TRBV2	TRBJ2-3	-	TGTGCCAGCAGTGGAAGGCGGGAACTCACAGATACGCAGTATTTT	CASSGRRELTDTQYF
-	TRBV5-1	TRBJ1-2	-	TGCGCCAGCAGCTTGGGACAGGCGGAGTTTGGCTACACCTTC	CASSLGQAEFGYTF
few	TRBV4-1	TRBJ2-1	-	TGCGCCAGCAGCCAAGAGTTGAGATACTCCTACAATGAGCAGTTCTTC	CASSQELRYSYNEQFF
-	TRBV9	TRBJ2-7	TRBD1	TGTGCCAGCAGCGTAGGAACCGGGACAGGTCTTGGCGAGCAGTACTTC	CASSVGTGTGLGEQYF
-	TRBV15	TRBJ2-3	-	TGTGCCACCCGCCCCAGGGGCACAGATACGCAGTATTTT	CATRPRGTDTQYF
-	TRBV6-5	TRBJ1-4	-	TGTGCCAGCAGTTCCCTAGGTGGCGGAGGGGAAAAACTGTTTTTT	CASSSLGGGGEKLFF
-	TRBV7-2	TRBJ2-7	-	TGTGCCAGCAGCTTTTTGCAGGGGTCAGCCTACGAGCAGTACTTC	CASSFLQGSAYEQYF
-	TRBV5-4	TRBJ2-3	TRBD2	TGTGCCAGCAGCCCAAGGACTAGCGGGGACCTAGATACGCAGTATTTT	CASSPRTSGDLDTQYF
-	TRBV7-2	TRBJ2-7	TRBD2	TGTGCCAGCAGCCTTACAAGGACTAGCGGGAGTTTTGCCTACGAGCAGTACTTC	CASSLTRTSGSFAYEQYF
-	TRBV5-6	TRBJ1-6	TRBD1	TGTGCCAGCAGCTTGGAAGGACAGGAGTTCTATAATTCACCCCTCCACTTT	CASSLEGQEFYNSPLHF
-	TRBV11-1	TRBJ2-1	-	TGTGCCAGCAGCTTAGACGGGACGACCGGGGGAGAGCAGTTCTTC	CASSLDGTTGGEQFF
-	TRBV6-2/TRBV6-3	TRBJ2-1	-	TGTGCCAGCAGTAACCGGAGGAGCCAGGCCCACAATGAGCAGTTCTTC	CASSNRRSQAHNEQFF
once	TRBV9	TRBJ2-1	-	TGTGCCAGCAGCGTCGGTCCTCTCAATGAGCAGTTCTTC	CASSVGPLNEQFF
once	TRBV9	TRBJ2-2	-	TGTGCCAGCAGCGTGTGGGGCCTGTTCACCGGGGAGCTGTTTTTT	CASSVWGLFTGELFF
-	TRBV6-2/TRBV6-3	TRBJ2-1	TRBD2	TGTGCCAGCAGCCCCCCCGGACTAGCGGAGCGCAATGAGCAGTTCTTC	CASSPPGLAERNEQFF
-	TRBV2	TRBJ2-4	-	TGTGCCAGCACCGGGACTGCCAAAAACATTCAGTACTTC	CASTGTAKNIQYF
-	TRBV15	TRBJ1-3	-	TGTGCCACCAGCAGAGATTTACAGGGCTCTGGAAACACCATATATTTT	CATSRDLQGSGNTIYF
-	TRBV6-6	TRBJ1-5	-	TGTGCCAGCAGCCCGGACTCTAGCAATCAGCCCCAGCATTTT	CASSPDSSNQPQHF
-	TRBV7-2	TRBJ2-2	-	TGTGCCAGCAGCTTGCTCGGGGTTGACGGGGAGCTGTTTTTT	CASSLLGVDGELFF
-	TRBV28	TRBJ1-2	TRBD1	TGTGCCAGCAGTCTGACAGGGGGCTTCTATGGCTACACCTTC	CASSLTGGFYGYTF
-	TRBV7-3	TRBJ2-1	-	TGTGCCAGCAGCTTAAAACCCTGGACTGCCCAAGGAGGCTACAATGAGCAGTTCTTC	CASSLKPWTAQGGYNEQFF
-	TRBV20-1	TRBJ2-5	-	TGCAGTGCTACCCTCGAAGAGACCCAGTACTTC	CSATLEETQYF
-	TRBV5-5	TRBJ2-1	TRBD2	TGTGCCAGCAGCTTGGGGACTAGCTCCTACAATGAGCAGTTCTTC	CASSLGTSSYNEQFF
-	TRBV9	TRBJ2-1	-	TGTGCCAGCAGCGTAGGGGGCGGACCCCCCAATGAGCAGTTCTTC	CASSVGGGPPNEQFF
-	TRBV24-1	TRBJ1-1	TRBD1	TGTGCCACCAGTGATGACAGGGGCACTGAAGCTTTCTTT	CATSDDRGTEAFF
many	TRBV27	TRBJ2-7	-	TGTGCCAGCAGTTTAGCAGGGCCATCCTACGAGCAGTACTTC	CASSLAGPSYEQYF
-	TRBV11-3	TRBJ2-4	-	TGTGCCAGCAGCTTAGATCATGGCTTCATAAAGACCAAAAACATTCAGTACTTC	CASSLDHGFIKTKNIQYF
-	TRBV6-5	TRBJ2-7	TRBD2	TGTGCCAGCAGCCTTAGCGGGAGCCTGAACTACGAGCAGTACTTC	CASSLSGSLNYEQYF
-	TRBV5-1	TRBJ2-3	TRBD2	TGCGCCAGCAGCTTGAGAGCTAGCGGGAGCAGCACAGATACGCAGTATTTT	CASSLRASGSSTDTQYF
-	TRBV5-4	TRBJ1-5	TRBD1	TGTGCCAGCAGCTTACAGGGGGCGGATCAGCCCCAGCATTTT	CASSLQGADQPQHF
-	TRBV9	TRBJ2-7	TRBD1	TGTGCCAGCAGCGGACACAGGGGGCCGAAGGGCGAGCAGTACTTC	CASSGHRGPKGEQYF
-	TRBV29-1	TRBJ2-3	-	TGCAGCGCTCACAGGGTAGATACGCAGTATTTT	CSAHRVDTQYF
-	TRBV2	TRBJ2-7	TRBD1	TGTGCCAGCTCGGGACAGGGCTACGAGCAGTACTTC	CASSGQGYEQYF
-	TRBV4-2	TRBJ2-5	TRBD2	TGTGCCAGCAGCGAAGCGGCTAGCGGGACGGCCCAGTACTTC	CASSEAASGTAQYF
few	TRBV5-3	TRBJ2-2	-	TGTGCCAGAAGCCTGACTGACGCGAACACCGGGGAGCTGTTTTTT	CARSLTDANTGELFF
-	TRBV20-1	TRBJ2-5	TRBD2	TGCAGTGCTAGTACGGGGGAGGGCCCCATGTCGGAGACCCAGTACTTC	CSASTGEGPMSETQYF
-	TRBV28	TRBJ2-7	TRBD2	TGTGCCAGCAGCAACGGGATCTCTAGCGGGAGGCCTGCGCAGTACTTC	CASSNGISSGRPAQYF
few	TRBV19	TRBJ2-2	-	TGTGCCAGTAGTATAAGGGGCTTTTACGGGAACACCGGGGAGCTGTTTTTT	CASSIRGFYGNTGELFF
-	TRBV2	TRBJ2-7	-	TGTGCCAGCAGGTGGCCCGGGGACGAGCAGTACTTC	CASRWPGDEQYF